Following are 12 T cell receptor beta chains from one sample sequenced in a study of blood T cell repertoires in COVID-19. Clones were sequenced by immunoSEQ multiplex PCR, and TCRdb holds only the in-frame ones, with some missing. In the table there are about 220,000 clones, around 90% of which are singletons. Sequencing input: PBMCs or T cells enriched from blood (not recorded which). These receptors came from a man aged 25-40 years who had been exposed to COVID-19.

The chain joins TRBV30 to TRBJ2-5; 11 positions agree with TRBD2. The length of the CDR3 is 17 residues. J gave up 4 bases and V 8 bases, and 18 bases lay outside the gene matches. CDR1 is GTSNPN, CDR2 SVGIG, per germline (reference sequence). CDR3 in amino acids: CAANSGGALGAGETQYF. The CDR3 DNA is TGTGCCGCAAATAGCGGGGGGGCTTTAGGGGCTGGAGAGACCCAGTACTTC.

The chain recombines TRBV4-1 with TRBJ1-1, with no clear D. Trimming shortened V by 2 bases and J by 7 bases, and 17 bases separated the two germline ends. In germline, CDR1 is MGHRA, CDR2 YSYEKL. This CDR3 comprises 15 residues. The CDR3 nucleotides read TGCGCCAGCAGCCAAACTGTAAGAAGGTGGAGTGAAGCTTTCTTT. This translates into CASSQTVRRWSEAFF.

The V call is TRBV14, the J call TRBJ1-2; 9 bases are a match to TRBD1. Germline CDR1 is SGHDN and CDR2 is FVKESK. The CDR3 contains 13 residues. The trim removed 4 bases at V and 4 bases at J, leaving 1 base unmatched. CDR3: CASSLQGAYGYTF. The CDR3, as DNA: TGTGCCAGCAGCCTACAGGGGGCCTATGGCTACACCTTC.

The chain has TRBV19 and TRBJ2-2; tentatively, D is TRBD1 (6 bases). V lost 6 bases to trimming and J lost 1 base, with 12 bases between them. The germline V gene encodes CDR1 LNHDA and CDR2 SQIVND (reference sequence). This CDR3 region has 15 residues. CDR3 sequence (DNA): TGTGCCAGTAGGTCGGGACATCTGAACACCGGGGAGCTGTTTTTT. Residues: CASRSGHLNTGELFF.

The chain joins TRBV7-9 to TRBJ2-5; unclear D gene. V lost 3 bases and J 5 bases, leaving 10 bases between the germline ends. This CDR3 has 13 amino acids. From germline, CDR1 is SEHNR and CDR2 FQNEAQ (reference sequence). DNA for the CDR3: TGTGCCAGCAGCTTTACCGACGGGGAGACCCAGTACTTC. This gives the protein CASSFTDGETQYF.

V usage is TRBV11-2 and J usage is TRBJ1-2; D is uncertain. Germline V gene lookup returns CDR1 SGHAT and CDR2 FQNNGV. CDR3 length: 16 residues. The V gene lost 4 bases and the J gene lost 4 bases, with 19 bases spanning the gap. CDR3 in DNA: TGTGCCAGCAGCTCACCGACACCTACCGCACGCTATGGCTACACCTTC. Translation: CASSSPTPTARYGYTF.

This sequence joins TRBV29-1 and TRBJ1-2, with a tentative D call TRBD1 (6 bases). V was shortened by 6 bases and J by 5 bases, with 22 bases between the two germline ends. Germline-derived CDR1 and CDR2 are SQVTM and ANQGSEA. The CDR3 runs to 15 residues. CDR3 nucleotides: TGCAGCGTGCGACTGGACAGTAATGGACCTTATGGCTACACCTTC. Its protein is CSVRLDSNGPYGYTF.

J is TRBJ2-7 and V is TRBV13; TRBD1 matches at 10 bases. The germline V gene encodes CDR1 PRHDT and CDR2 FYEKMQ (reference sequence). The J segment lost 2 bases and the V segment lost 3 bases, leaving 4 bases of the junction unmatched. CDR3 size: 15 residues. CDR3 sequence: CASSFRDRGPYEQYF. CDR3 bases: TGTGCCAGCAGCTTCCGGGACAGGGGTCCCTACGAGCAGTACTTC. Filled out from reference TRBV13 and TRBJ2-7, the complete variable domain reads AAGVIQSPRHLIKEKRETATLKCYPIPRHDTVYWYQQGPGQDPQFLISFYEKMQSDKGSIPDRFSAQQFSDYHSELNMSSLELGDSALYFCASSFRDRGPYEQYFGPGTRLTVT.

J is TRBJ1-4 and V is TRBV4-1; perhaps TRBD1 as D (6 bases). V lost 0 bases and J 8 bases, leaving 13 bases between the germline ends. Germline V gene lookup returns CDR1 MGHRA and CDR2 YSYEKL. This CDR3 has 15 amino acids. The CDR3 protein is CASSQEAQGHEKLFF. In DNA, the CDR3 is TGCGCCAGCAGCCAAGAAGCACAGGGACACGAAAAACTGTTTTTT.

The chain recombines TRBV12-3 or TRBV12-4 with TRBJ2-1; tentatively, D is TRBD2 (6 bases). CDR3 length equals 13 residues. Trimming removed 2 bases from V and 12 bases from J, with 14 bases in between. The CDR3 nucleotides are TGTGCCAGCAGTTTAAAGGAGGGAAGCCTGCAGTTCTTC. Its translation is CASSLKEGSLQFF.

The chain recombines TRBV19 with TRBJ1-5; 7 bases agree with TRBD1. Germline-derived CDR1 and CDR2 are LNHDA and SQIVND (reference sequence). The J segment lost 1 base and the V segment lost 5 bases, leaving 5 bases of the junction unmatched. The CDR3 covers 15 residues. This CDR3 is CASSRDSTSNQPQHF. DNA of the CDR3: TGTGCCAGTAGTCGGGACAGTACAAGCAATCAGCCCCAGCATTTT.

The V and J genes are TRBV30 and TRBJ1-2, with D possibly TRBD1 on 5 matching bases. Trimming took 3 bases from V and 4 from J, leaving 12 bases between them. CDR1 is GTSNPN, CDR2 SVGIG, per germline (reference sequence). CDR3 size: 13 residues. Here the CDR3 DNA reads TGTGCCTGGAGGTCGGCAGGGCCCTATGGCTACACCTTC. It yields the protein CAWRSAGPYGYTF. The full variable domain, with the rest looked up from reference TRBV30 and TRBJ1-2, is SQTIHQWPATLVQPVGSPLSLECTVEGTSNPNLYWYRQAAGRGLQLLFYSVGIGQISSEVPQNLSASRPQDRQFILSSKKLLLSDSGFYLCAWRSAGPYGYTFGSGTRLTVV.